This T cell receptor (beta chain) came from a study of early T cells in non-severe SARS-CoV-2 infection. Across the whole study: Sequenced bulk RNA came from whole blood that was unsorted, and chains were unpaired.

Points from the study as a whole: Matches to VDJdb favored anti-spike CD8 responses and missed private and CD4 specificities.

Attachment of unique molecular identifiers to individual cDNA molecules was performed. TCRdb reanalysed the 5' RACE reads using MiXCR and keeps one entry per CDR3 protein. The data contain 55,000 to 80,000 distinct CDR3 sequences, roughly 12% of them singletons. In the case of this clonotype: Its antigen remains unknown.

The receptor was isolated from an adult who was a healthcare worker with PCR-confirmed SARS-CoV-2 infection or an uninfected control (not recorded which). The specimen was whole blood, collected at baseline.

The CDR3 spells CSASDISYEQYF. Written as DNA, the CDR3 is TGCAGTGCTAGCGACATAAGCTACGAGCAGTACTTC. V is TRBV20-1 and J is TRBJ2-7; D is ambiguous. Germline V gene lookup returns CDR1 DFQATT and CDR2 SNEGSKA (reference sequence). The CDR3 runs to 12 residues. V shed 3 bases and J shed 3 bases, with 9 bases lying between them.